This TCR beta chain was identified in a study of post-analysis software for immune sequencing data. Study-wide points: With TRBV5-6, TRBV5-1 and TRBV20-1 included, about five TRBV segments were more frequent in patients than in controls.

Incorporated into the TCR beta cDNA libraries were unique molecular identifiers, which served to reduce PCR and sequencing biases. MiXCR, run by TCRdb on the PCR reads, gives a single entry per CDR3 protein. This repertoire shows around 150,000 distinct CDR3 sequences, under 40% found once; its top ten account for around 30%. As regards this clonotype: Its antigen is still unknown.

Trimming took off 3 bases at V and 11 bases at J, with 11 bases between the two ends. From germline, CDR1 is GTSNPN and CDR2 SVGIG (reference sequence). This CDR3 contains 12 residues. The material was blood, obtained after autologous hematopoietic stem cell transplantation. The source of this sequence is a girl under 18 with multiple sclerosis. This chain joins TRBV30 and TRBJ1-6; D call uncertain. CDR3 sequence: CAWSRISPPLHF. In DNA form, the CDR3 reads TGTGCCTGGAGCCGGATTAGTCCACCCCTCCACTTT.